This T cell receptor beta chain was sequenced during a study of blood T cell repertoires in COVID-19. Study-wide context: PBMCs, B-cell-depleted T cells, or T cells were the source of the cDNA or gDNA that made up the material.

Only in-frame clones appear in the TCRdb table, and some are missing; sequencing was by immunoSEQ multiplex PCR. The sample includes about 200,000 clones, 86% of them seen just once. This TCR came from a man at least 80 years old with acute or convalescent COVID-19. The sample comprised peripheral blood.

The CDR3 here is CASRPKLAGGTDTQYF. The CDR3 coding sequence is TGTGCCAGCAGGCCTAAACTAGCGGGAGGCACAGATACGCAGTATTTT. The chain uses TRBV2 and TRBJ2-3, with 11 bases lining up with TRBD2. Germline-derived CDR1 and CDR2 are SNHLY and FYNNEI. The trim removed 6 bases at V and 1 base at J, leaving 6 bases unmatched. This CDR3 has 16 amino acids.